Below, one TCR beta chain is given with its context. The data belong to a study of tumor and adjacent non-tumor tissue in lung cancer. Study-wide context: The cohort had about a dozen adenocarcinoma, 2 squamous cell and 1 small cell patients.

TCRbeta libraries were built with three rounds of nested PCR, modified from ARM-PCR. One entry per CDR3 protein results from TCRdb running MiXCR on the multiplex PCR reads. The sample has under 75,000 distinct CDR3 sequences, around 65% seen once. This sample's RNA came from whole unsorted tissue. Distant lung tissue was collected more than 3 cm away from the tumor edge. Germline V gene lookup returns CDR1 SGHAT and CDR2 FQNNGV. The V and J ends lost 5 bases and 13 bases, in that order; junction bases with no gene match: 17. There are 16 residues in the CDR3. The V and J genes are TRBV11-2 and TRBJ2-1; 10 bases are shared with TRBD2. Sequencing used distant non-tumor lung tissue. The source is a woman between 45 and 65 years old with non-small cell lung cancer. Written as DNA, the CDR3 is TGTGCCAGCAGCCCGAAACTAGCGGGAAGATTAGGTGAACAGTTCTTC. Translation gives CASSPKLAGRLGEQFF.